The entry below gives a single TCR beta chain sequence along with its context. RNA transcripts gave rise to amplified TCR beta CDR3 regions. Carried out on the TCR CDR3, a first-round RT-PCR used the HTBI primer set. From the multiplex PCR reads, TCRdb called clonotypes with MiXCR, one entry per CDR3 protein. The table includes hundreds of thousands of distinct CDR3 sequences, 15% to 20% detected once. This sample stems from a study of T cells in Graves' hyperthyroidism and ophthalmopathy. Any patient presenting with uncontrolled infection, other autoimmune disease, pregnancy or lactation was left out. Trimming took 0 bases from V and 1 from J, leaving 13 bases between them. The germline gives CDR1 SGHTA, CDR2 FQGTGA. CDR3 length: 17 amino acids.

The sequence was collected from a woman aged 25 to 39 with Graves' hyperthyroidism. This chain connects TRBV7-3 to TRBJ2-1, with D possibly matching TRBD2 (6 bases). The source material was blood. The CDR3 loop reads CASSLTPLRGSYNEQFF. Here the CDR3 DNA reads TGTGCCAGCAGCTTAACTCCCCTCCGGGGGTCCTACAATGAGCAGTTCTTC.